This T cell receptor beta chain was sequenced in a study of T cell responses to AZD1222 COVID-19 vaccine (dated by TCRdb to about 2021). In terms of the full investigation: Because spike-specific TCR depth and breadth did not differ between the two schedules, AZD1222 recipients who got a second dose at roughly 4 weeks were pooled with those who got a second dose at roughly 12 weeks. A total of over 230 trial participants underwent TCR sequencing, of whom nearly 210 had received two doses of AZD1222 and about 25 had received two doses of the MenACWY control vaccine. Enrollment into the trials was organized by age into subgroups of 18-55, 56-69 and 70-plus years, and those subgroups contained roughly 150, 30 and 60 TCR-sequenced participants, respectively.

Read against the paper, the sample's time point label means: baseline before first vaccination. Vaccinee samples came from UK trials COV001 and COV002, including a single-blind randomized controlled phase 2/3 trial of AZD1222 (ChAdOx1 nCoV-19) in healthy adults. For TCRbeta chain sequencing, PBMC samples from trial participants were taken at day 0 and at day 28 after the second dose. Overall results and qualifications from the work: Most participants were white British and females outnumbered males, and the authors suggested that clonal diversity may have been underestimated. Because no day 14 peak-response samples were available, repertoires were characterized only after the peak T cell response. The vaccine-associated CD4 TCRs covered the entire spike protein, and the dominant responses fell in regions 160-218 and 743-854. In the small 56-69-year group, the increase in depth fell short of significance, most likely because of low power. Only a handful of AZD1222 recipients were SARS-CoV-2 seropositive at baseline, limiting conclusions about previously exposed vaccinees. Reportedly, close to half of the unique spike-specific TCRs recognized epitopes lying outside the regions that are mutated in the B.1.351 and B.1.1.7 variants. A significant rise in spike-specific TCR breadth and depth was observed after two AZD1222 doses relative to day 0 and relative to MenACWY recipients.

The CDR3 regions of human TCRbeta chains were analyzed by immunosequencing. Processing in the source paper ran as follows. Repertoire TCRs were checked for matches against a reference library of SARS-CoV-2-specific TCRs that had been generated using the MIRA antigen-specificity platform. Breadth was defined as the fraction of unique TCRs that were SARS-CoV-2-associated, and depth was defined as the fraction of total T cells that were SARS-CoV-2-associated. Using the MIRA data, each spike-specific TCR was mapped to the spike region that the TCR reacts to and placed in a CD4 or CD8 class. Log10-transformed breadth and depth values were compared by one-way ANOVA with Sidak's multiple comparisons tests. What TCRdb holds here is the immuneACCESS table cut down to in-frame rearrangements. Part of the clones is not present; checked against another copy, under half of the missing clones reflect an unresolved V gene, and the others are unexplained. V, J and clone size reflect that table, while D and trimming were determined from the DNA. Within this sample are some 150,000 clones, with 90% to 95% of them counted one time only. 4.5% to 6.5% of the sample rests with the top ten.

Trimming takes 6 bases from V and 4 bases from J, and the germline ends sit 25 bases apart. Including the terminal cysteine and phenylalanine, the CDR3 comprises 17 residues. Only the CDR3 DNA is retained, 51 bases long and in frame from the first base. The CDR1 and CDR2 encoded by the germline V gene are SNHLY and FYNNEI. Turning to this clone: This receptor's antigen is unknown. No clone much larger than this one lies a single base away; base qualities are absent.

This clonotype was obtained from an adult in good health. This sample comprised peripheral blood, obtained on day 0 of AZD1222 vaccination. The sequence is built from TRBV2 and TRBJ2-7, with the D gene too uncertain to name. This receptor has the CDR3 CASSLSPIGLTEYEQYF. The DNA is TGTGCCAGCAGCCTATCACCAATCGGTCTTACAGAATACGAGCAGTACTTC. The reference TRBV2 and TRBJ2-7 proteins fill in what lies around the CDR3, so the full variable domain reads EPEVTQTPSHQVTQMGQEVILRCVPISNHLYFYWYRQILGQKVEFLVSFYNNEISEKSEIFDDQFSVERPDGSNFTLKIRSTKLEDSAMYFCASSLSPIGLTEYEQYFGPGTRLTVT.